This T cell receptor beta chain was retrieved from a study of T-cell reconstitution after alpha-beta-depleted transplantation in children. During its preparation, the TCRbeta library received unique molecular identifiers. One entry per CDR3 protein, called by TCRdb with MiXCR from the PCR reads. The sample includes 700,000 to 850,000 distinct CDR3 sequences, approximately 15% seen only once; the top ten take roughly 4.8%. The CDR3 contains 16 residues. The germline V gene has CDR1 SGHDT and CDR2 YYEEEE. Between the trimmed V and J ends, which lost 0 bases and 4 bases, there was a span of 13 bases. This clonotype originated in a male patient younger than 18 who had a stem cell transplant for acute lymphoblastic leukemia, so the T cells may come from the graft donor. Specimen: PBMCs, mostly from graft donor cells, collected 360 days after TCRalphabeta/CD19-depleted stem cell transplant. The V gene is TRBV5-6, the J gene TRBJ2-2; D is uncertain. The CDR3 DNA sequence: TGTGCCAGCAGCTTGGTAGTCCCCCCGATCACCGGGGAGCTGTTTTTT. It is translated as CASSLVVPPITGELFF.